These 26 T cell receptor beta chains share one sample of origin, sequenced in a study of blood T cell repertoires in COVID-19. Produced via immunoSEQ multiplex PCR; TCRdb's table is partial and in-frame only. Of 250,000 to 350,000 clones in the sample, about 81% were seen once. Sequences were obtained from peripheral blood. The receptors derive from a human donor with COVID-19, enrolled during active disease. The donor label of this sample is uncertain.

The rearrangement joins TRBV6-5 to TRBJ2-1; D not resolved. Germline V gene sequence: CDR1 MNHEY, CDR2 SVGAGI. Deletions cut 7 bases from V and 5 bases from J, with 18 bases between. The CDR3 runs 15 residues. For the CDR3, the DNA is TGTGCCAGCACCCGGCCGTCCAGGCCCAACAATGAGCAGTTCTTC. This encodes CASTRPSRPNNEQFF.

This clone has just one count. The V and J genes are TRBV29-1 and TRBJ1-1; TRBD1 matches 10 bases. Germline trimming cut 7 bases from V and 2 bases from J; bases unmatched to any gene: 7. The CDR3 is made up of 14 amino acids. Germline assignment: CDR1 SQVTM and CDR2 ANQGSEA. This chain's CDR3 is CSGRQGARNTEAFF. CDR3 in DNA: TGCAGCGGTCGACAGGGGGCTAGAAACACTGAAGCTTTCTTT.

V usage is TRBV12-5 and J usage is TRBJ1-1; D might be TRBD1 (6 bases). The CDR3 sequence is 12 residues long. Germline CDR1 reads LGHNT; CDR2 reads FRNRAP. V gave up 2 bases and J gave up 7 bases, with 8 bases separating them. CDR3 sequence: CASGLMDSEAFF. The CDR3 DNA reads as TGTGCTAGTGGTTTGATGGACAGTGAAGCTTTCTTT.

V gene TRBV15 combines with J gene TRBJ2-7, with TRBD2 matching 7 bases. The CDR3 runs 15 residues. Looked up from germline, CDR1 is LNHNV and CDR2 is YYDKDF (reference sequence). V trimming: 5 bases; J trimming: 3 bases; junction bases outside the gene matches: 10. The CDR3 DNA sequence: TGTGCCACCAGCCCCTCCTCCGGGACTAACTACGAGCAGTACTTC. It translates to CATSPSSGTNYEQYF.

The chain couples TRBV11-3 to TRBJ2-3; 9 nucleotides agree with TRBD2. The CDR3 sequence is 16 residues long. The V gene end was trimmed by 3 bases and the J gene end by 2 bases; junction bases not matched to a gene: 6. Germline CDR1 SGHNT, CDR2 YENEEA. CDR3: CASSLTGTSPTDTQYF. In DNA, the CDR3 is TGTGCCAGCAGCTTGACCGGGACTAGCCCCACAGATACGCAGTATTTT.

The chain has TRBV27 and TRBJ2-5; 13 nucleotides agree with TRBD2. The V gene end was trimmed by 5 bases and the J gene end by 3 bases; junction bases not matched to a gene: 9. The CDR3 spans 17 residues. Germline values: CDR1 MNHEY, CDR2 SMNVEV (reference sequence). In nucleotides, the CDR3 is TGTGCCAGCAGTACCGGGACTAGCGGGATATGGGAAGAGACCCAGTACTTC. Translated, it gives CASSTGTSGIWEETQYF.

A note on this clone: A read error may produce the germline difference seen at one junction end. The genes are TRBV29-1 and TRBJ1-1; D is uncertain. CDR1 and CDR2 from the germline V gene are SQVTM and ANQGSEA. The CDR3 is made up of 12 amino acids. The CDR3 loop reads CSVEGVNTEAFF. As DNA, the CDR3 is TGCAGCGTAGAAGGCGTGAACACTGAAGCTTTCTTT.

V and J are TRBV28 and TRBJ1-4; D is perhaps TRBD1 (6 bases). The CDR3 loop spans 15 amino acids. The germline gives CDR1 MDHEN, CDR2 SYDVKM. With 8 bases removed from V and 0 bases from J, the gap between germline ends came to 13 bases. The CDR3 DNA sequence: TGTGCCAGCGACCAGGGGCCCTCAACTAATGAAAAACTGTTTTTT. Its protein is CASDQGPSTNEKLFF. Looking up the rest from reference TRBV28 and TRBJ1-4 gives the full variable domain: DVKVTQSSRYLVKRTGEKVFLECVQDMDHENMFWYRQDPGLGLRLIYFSYDVKMKEKGDIPEGYSVSREKKERFSLILESASTNQTSMYLCASDQGPSTNEKLFFGSGTQLSVL.

This sequence joins TRBV29-1 and TRBJ1-4, with 8 bases fitting TRBD1. Germline V lookup: CDR1 SQVTM, CDR2 ANQGSEA. J was trimmed by 7 bases and V by 4 bases; bases with no gene match: 8. CDR3 length equals 14 residues. Written as DNA, the CDR3 is TGCAGCGTTGCACCAGGGGGCGGAAGTGAAAAACTGTTTTTT. Its translation is CSVAPGGGSEKLFF. The whole variable domain, filled in from reference TRBV29-1 and TRBJ1-4, reads SAVISQKPSRDICQRGTSLTIQCQVDSQVTMMFWYRQQPGQSLTLIATANQGSEATYESGFVIDKFPISRPNLTFSTLTVSNMSPEDSSIYLCSVAPGGGSEKLFFGSGTQLSVL.

The chain links TRBV2 to TRBJ1-1, with 8 bases fitting TRBD1. CDR3 length: 14 residues. Germline assignment: CDR1 SNHLY and CDR2 FYNNEI. The V and J ends lost 4 bases and 3 bases, in that order; junction bases with no gene match: 4. The CDR3 reads CASSARTGYTEAFF. CDR3 coding DNA: TGTGCCAGCAGTGCGAGGACAGGGTACACTGAAGCTTTCTTT. The full variable domain, in which reference TRBV2 and TRBJ1-1 provide the parts outside the CDR3, is EPEVTQTPSHQVTQMGQEVILRCVPISNHLYFYWYRQILGQKVEFLVSFYNNEISEKSEIFDDQFSVERPDGSNFTLKIRSTKLEDSAMYFCASSARTGYTEAFFGQGTRLTVV.

This clone was observed a single time. The chain has TRBV10-3 and TRBJ2-1, with D perhaps TRBD2 (5 bases). V was trimmed by 9 bases and J by 2 bases, leaving 17 bases between them. CDR1 ENHRY and CDR2 SYGVKD come from the germline V gene. The CDR3 runs 15 residues. This CDR3 reads CAMGKGREPYNEQFF. CDR3 DNA sequence: TGTGCCATGGGGAAAGGTCGGGAACCCTACAATGAGCAGTTCTTC.

This chain connects TRBV5-1 to TRBJ1-5, with D possibly matching TRBD1 (5 bases). The CDR3 extends over 13 amino acids. The V gene's germline CDR1 is SGHRS and CDR2 YFSETQ. The V and J ends lost 3 bases and 4 bases respectively, with 8 bases between them. The CDR3 DNA sequence: TGCGCCAGCAGCTCGGACATAAATCAGCCCCAGCATTTT. It encodes CASSSDINQPQHF.

The rearrangement uses TRBV7-6 and TRBJ2-1, with 7 bases lining up with TRBD1. The CDR3 runs 16 residues. V trimming: 5 bases; J trimming: 0 bases; junction bases outside the gene matches: 7. In germline, CDR1 is SGHVS, CDR2 FNYEAQ. CDR3 nucleotide sequence: TGTGCCAGCAGCCCAACGAGGGACAGCTCCTACAATGAGCAGTTCTTC. This sequence encodes CASSPTRDSSYNEQFF.

Details on this clone: Other DNA sequences in the same sample also yield this CDR3. The chain's CDR3 is CSVGGASSYNEQFF. The DNA of the CDR3 is TGCAGCGTCGGGGGGGCAAGCAGCTACAATGAGCAGTTCTTC. This chain connects TRBV29-1 to TRBJ2-1; 8 bases line up with TRBD2. The germline gives CDR1 SQVTM, CDR2 ANQGSEA. This CDR3 comprises 14 residues. Unmatched junction bases numbered 7, after V lost 6 bases and J lost 3 bases.

The chain couples TRBV29-1 to TRBJ1-1; D is possibly TRBD1 (6 bases). From germline, CDR1 is SQVTM and CDR2 ANQGSEA. V lost 2 bases and J lost 6, with 13 bases in between. This CDR3 is 13 amino acids long. For the CDR3, the DNA is TGCAGCGTTGAATTGGGGGCTCGGTCTGAAGCTTTCTTT. Protein: CSVELGARSEAFF.

The CDR3: CASSPQARGEQYF. DNA for the CDR3: TGTGCCAGCAGCCCCCAGGCCCGGGGGGAGCAGTACTTC. The chain uses TRBV9 and TRBJ2-7; possibly TRBD2 for D (6 bases). The V end lost 4 bases, the J end lost 7 bases, and 15 bases lay between the germline ends. The CDR3 is made up of 13 amino acids. Germline CDR1 reads SGDLS; CDR2 reads YYNGEE.

V gene TRBV5-1 combines with J gene TRBJ2-7; 11 bases are shared with TRBD2. V was clipped by 1 base and J by 7 bases; unmatched bases: 1. This CDR3 region has 13 residues. Germline CDR1 and CDR2: SGHRS and YFSETQ. DNA for the CDR3: TGCGCCAGCAGCTTGCGGACTAGCGGGGAGCAGTACTTC. This gives the protein CASSLRTSGEQYF. Drawing the rest from reference TRBV5-1 and TRBJ2-7, the complete variable domain is KAGVTQTPRYLIKTRGQQVTLSCSPISGHRSVSWYQQTPGQGLQFLFEYFSETQRNKGNFPGRFSGRQFSNSRSEMNVSTLELGDSALYLCASSLRTSGEQYFGPGTRLTVT.

The chain is built from TRBV10-3 and TRBJ2-3; a possible D gene is TRBD1 (6 bases). The CDR3 contains 13 residues. Trimming took off 10 bases at V and 6 bases at J, with 17 bases between the two ends. CDR1 is ENHRY, CDR2 SYGVKD, per germline. CDR3 in DNA: TGTGCCACGGGCCTCAAGGGGGAGGATACGCAGTATTTT. Translation gives CATGLKGEDTQYF.

The V call is TRBV24-1, the J call TRBJ1-1; tentatively, D is TRBD1 (5 bases). Trimming pared 1 base from V and 12 bases from J, leaving 8 bases between. Germline V gene data show CDR1 as KGHDR and CDR2 as SFDVKD. The CDR3 has 11 residues. The CDR3 region has the DNA TGTGCCACCAGTGATTTAACAGGAACTTTCTTT. It yields the protein CATSDLTGTFF.

V and J are TRBV19 and TRBJ1-2; no clear D. Per the germline V gene, CDR1 is LNHDA and CDR2 is SQIVND (reference sequence). CDR3 size: 13 residues. V gave up 9 bases and J gave up 1 base, with 12 bases separating them. CDR3 DNA sequence: TGTGCCAGCGCAAGCCCATTTAACTATGGCTACACCTTC. It encodes CASASPFNYGYTF.

This chain connects TRBV5-1 to TRBJ2-2, with 7 positions matching TRBD1. Germline V gene sequence: CDR1 SGHRS, CDR2 YFSETQ. This CDR3 contains 17 residues. V was pared by 6 bases and J by 3 bases, with 14 bases of the junction left unmatched. In DNA form, the CDR3 reads TGCGCCAGCACCTCCCTCCAGACAGGGTGGGACACCGGGGAGCTGTTTTTT. This gives the protein CASTSLQTGWDTGELFF.

The rearrangement links TRBV6-1 to TRBJ2-1, with D tentatively TRBD2 (5 bases). Trimming left V 2 bases short and J 8 bases short, with 16 bases between. The CDR3 is made up of 15 amino acids. From germline, CDR1 is MNHNS and CDR2 SASEGT. The CDR3 region has the DNA TGTGCCAGCAGTGAATTGAGTGGACTCCCCGATGAGCAGTTCTTC. Its translation is CASSELSGLPDEQFF.

The chain employs TRBV19 and TRBJ1-5; 11 bases align to TRBD1. This CDR3 has 16 residues. V was clipped by 3 bases and J by 7 bases; unmatched bases: 8. Germline V gene sequence: CDR1 LNHDA, CDR2 SQIVND (reference sequence). CDR3: CASSIGQGARGQPQHF. The DNA of the CDR3 is TGTGCCAGTAGTATTGGACAGGGGGCGAGGGGACAGCCCCAGCATTTT.

The table lists this clone with a count of one. J is TRBJ1-4 and V is TRBV25-1; the match to TRBD1 covers 7 bases. Germline lookup yields CDR1 MGHDK and CDR2 SYGVNS. Trimming took 3 bases from V and 7 from J; bases not matched to a gene: 8. The CDR3 has 15 residues. The chain's CDR3 is CASSDHTGDGEKLFF. The CDR3 bases are TGTGCCAGCAGTGATCATACAGGGGATGGTGAAAAACTGTTTTTT.

This clone showed up just a few times. Within the sample, other DNA sequences also encode this same CDR3. The chain couples TRBV19 to TRBJ2-2, with D perhaps matching TRBD1 (5 bases). V was pared by 2 bases and J by 1 base, with 5 bases between. Per the germline V gene, CDR1 is LNHDA and CDR2 is SQIVND (reference sequence). This CDR3 has 14 residues. CDR3 sequence: CASSIQGNTGELFF. Written as DNA, the CDR3 is TGTGCCAGTAGTATACAGGGGAACACCGGGGAGCTGTTTTTT.

The chain has TRBV5-4 and TRBJ1-6, with TRBD1 matching over 12 bases. From germline, CDR1 is SGHNT and CDR2 YYREEE (reference sequence). This CDR3 spans 16 amino acids. Germline trimming cut 0 bases from V and 8 bases from J; bases unmatched to any gene: 3. The CDR3 DNA reads TGTGCCAGCAGCTTGGGGGACAGGGGGCCCTATTCACCCCTCCACTTT. It translates to CASSLGDRGPYSPLHF.